These 4 T cell receptor beta chains were sequenced from one sample in a study of blood T cell repertoires in COVID-19. Only in-frame clones appear in the TCRdb table, and some are missing; sequencing was by immunoSEQ multiplex PCR. The sample holds about 190,000 clones, around 86% seen once. Specimen: peripheral blood. These receptors were collected from a woman in her 40s with acute or convalescent COVID-19.

The rearrangement joins TRBV6-5 to TRBJ2-1, with D unclear. There are 14 residues in the CDR3. Germline V gives CDR1 MNHEY, CDR2 SVGAGI. V dropped 6 bases and J dropped 0 bases, with 9 bases sitting between them. This chain's CDR3 is CASRPISSYNEQFF. CDR3 nucleotides: TGTGCCAGCAGGCCAATCAGCTCCTACAATGAGCAGTTCTTC.

This CDR3 reads CASSLYQGANTEAFF. DNA of the CDR3: TGTGCCAGCAGCTTGTATCAGGGGGCAAACACTGAAGCTTTCTTT. The chain uses TRBV5-8 and TRBJ1-1, with TRBD1 matching over 8 bases. CDR1 and CDR2 from the germline V gene are SGHTS and YDEGEE. Unmatched junction bases numbered 4, after V lost 1 base and J lost 2 bases. The CDR3 extends over 15 amino acids.

The J gene is TRBJ2-1, the V gene TRBV7-9; 11 bases fit TRBD2. V lost 5 bases and J lost 8; bases outside the gene matches: 2. CDR1 is SEHNR, CDR2 FQNEAQ, per germline (reference sequence). This CDR3 spans 13 amino acids. CDR3 sequence reads: CASSISGGDEQFF. In DNA, the CDR3 is TGTGCCAGCAGCATTAGCGGGGGGGATGAGCAGTTCTTC.

The CDR3 DNA sequence: TGTGCCCCCGGGCCCGGACAGGGGAATTCCATAGGCTGCCTTTACGAGCAGTACTTC. This gives the protein CAPGPGQGNSIGCLYEQYF. V gene TRBV10-3 combines with J gene TRBJ2-7; 9 nucleotides line up with TRBD1. V lost 11 bases to trimming and J lost 4 bases; unmatched junction nucleotides: 27. This CDR3 comprises 19 residues. Germline CDR1 and CDR2: ENHRY and SYGVKD.